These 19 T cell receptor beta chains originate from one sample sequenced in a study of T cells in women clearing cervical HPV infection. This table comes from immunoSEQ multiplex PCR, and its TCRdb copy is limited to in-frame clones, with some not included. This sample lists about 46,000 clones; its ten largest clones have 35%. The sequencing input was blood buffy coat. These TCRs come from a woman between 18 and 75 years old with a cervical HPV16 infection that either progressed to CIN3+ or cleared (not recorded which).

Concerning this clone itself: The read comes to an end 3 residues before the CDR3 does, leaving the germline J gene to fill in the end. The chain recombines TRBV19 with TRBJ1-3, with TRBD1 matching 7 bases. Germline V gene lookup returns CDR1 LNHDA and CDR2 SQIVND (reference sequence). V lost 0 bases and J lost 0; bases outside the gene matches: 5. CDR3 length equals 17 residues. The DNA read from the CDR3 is TGTGCCAGTAGTATAGATAGACAGGGAATCTCTGGAAACACC. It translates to CASSIDRQGISGNT. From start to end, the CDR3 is CASSIDRQGISGNTIYF.

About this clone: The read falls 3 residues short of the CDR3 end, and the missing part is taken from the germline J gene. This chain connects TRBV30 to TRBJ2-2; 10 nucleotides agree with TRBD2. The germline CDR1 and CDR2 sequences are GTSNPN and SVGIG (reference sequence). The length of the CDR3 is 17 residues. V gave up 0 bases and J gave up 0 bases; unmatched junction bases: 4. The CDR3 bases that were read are TGTGCCTGGAGTGTGGAACTAGCGGGACCGAACACCGGGGAG. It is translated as CAWSVELAGPNTGE. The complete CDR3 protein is CAWSVELAGPNTGELFF.

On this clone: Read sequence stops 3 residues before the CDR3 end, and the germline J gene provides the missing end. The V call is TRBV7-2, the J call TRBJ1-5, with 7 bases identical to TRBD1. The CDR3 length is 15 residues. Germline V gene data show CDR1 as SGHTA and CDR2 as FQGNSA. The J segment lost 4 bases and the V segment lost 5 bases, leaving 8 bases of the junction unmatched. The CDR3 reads CASSRPGQPNQPQHF. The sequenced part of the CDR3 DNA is TGTGCCAGCAGCCGTCCGGGACAGCCTAATCAGCCC.

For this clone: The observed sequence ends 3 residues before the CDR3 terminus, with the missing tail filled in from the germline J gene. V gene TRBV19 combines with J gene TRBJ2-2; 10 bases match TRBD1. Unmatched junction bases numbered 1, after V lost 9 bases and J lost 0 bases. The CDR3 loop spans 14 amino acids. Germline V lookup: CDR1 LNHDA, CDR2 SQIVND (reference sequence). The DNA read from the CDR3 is TGTGCCAGCGGGACAGGGGCGAACACCGGGGAG. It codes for CASGTGANTGE. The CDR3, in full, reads CASGTGANTGELFF.

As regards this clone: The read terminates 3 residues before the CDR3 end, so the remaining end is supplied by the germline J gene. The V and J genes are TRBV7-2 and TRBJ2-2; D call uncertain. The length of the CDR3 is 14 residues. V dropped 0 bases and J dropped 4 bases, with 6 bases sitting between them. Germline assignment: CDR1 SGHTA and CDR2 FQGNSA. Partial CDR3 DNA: TGTGCCAGCAGCTTAGCGATCAGCACCGGGGAG. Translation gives CASSLAISTGE. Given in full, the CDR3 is CASSLAISTGELFF. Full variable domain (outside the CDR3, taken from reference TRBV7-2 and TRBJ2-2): GAGVSQSPSNKVTEKGKDVELRCDPISGHTALYWYRQSLGQGLEFLIYFQGNSAPDKSGLPSDRFSAERTGGSVSTLTIQRTQQEDSAVYLCASSLAISTGELFFGEGSRLTVL.

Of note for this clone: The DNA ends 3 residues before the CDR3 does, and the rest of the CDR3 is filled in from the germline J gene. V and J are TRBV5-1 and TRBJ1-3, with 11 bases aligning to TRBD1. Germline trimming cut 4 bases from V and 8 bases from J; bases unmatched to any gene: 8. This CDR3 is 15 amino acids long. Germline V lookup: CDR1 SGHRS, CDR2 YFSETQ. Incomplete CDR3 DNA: TGCGCCAGCAGCGACTCCGGGACAGGGGGGGACACC. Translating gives CASSDSGTGGDT. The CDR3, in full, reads CASSDSGTGGDTIYF.

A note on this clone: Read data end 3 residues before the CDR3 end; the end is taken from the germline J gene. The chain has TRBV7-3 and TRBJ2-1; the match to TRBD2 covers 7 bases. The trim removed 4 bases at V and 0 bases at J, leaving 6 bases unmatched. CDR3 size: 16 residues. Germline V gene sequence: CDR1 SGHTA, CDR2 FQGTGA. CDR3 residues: CASSSTSALSYNEQFF. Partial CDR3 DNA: TGTGCCAGCAGCTCCACTAGCGCCCTCTCCTACAATGAG.

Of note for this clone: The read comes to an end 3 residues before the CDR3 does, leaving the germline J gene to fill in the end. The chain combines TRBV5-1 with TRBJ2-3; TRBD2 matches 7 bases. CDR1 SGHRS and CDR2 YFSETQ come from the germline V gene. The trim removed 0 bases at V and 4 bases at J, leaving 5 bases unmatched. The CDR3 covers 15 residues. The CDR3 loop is CASSLAGGGSDTQYF. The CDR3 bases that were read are TGCGCCAGCAGCTTGGCGGGCGGGGGTTCAGATACG.

CDR3 loop: CASSYPDTKAGGLQETQYF. CDR3 DNA, as far as it was read: TGCGCCAGCAGCTACCCAGACACAAAGGCGGGGGGCCTCCAAGAGACC. The rearrangement uses TRBV5-1 and TRBJ2-5; 8 nucleotides line up with TRBD2. The read finishes 3 residues shy of the CDR3 end, and the germline J gene is used to complete it. Germline V gives CDR1 SGHRS, CDR2 YFSETQ. Trimming at V came to 3 bases and at J to 1 base, leaving 17 bases not matched to a gene. The length of the CDR3 is 19 residues.

Incomplete CDR3 DNA: TGTGCCAGCAGCTCCAGGGGAGAGACC. Protein sequence: CASSSRGET. The whole CDR3 is CASSSRGETQYF. The chain recombines TRBV7-6 with TRBJ2-5; possibly TRBD1 for D (6 bases). The read comes to an end 3 residues before the CDR3 does, leaving the germline J gene to fill in the end. Germline V gene lookup returns CDR1 SGHVS and CDR2 FNYEAQ. Trimming removed 4 bases at V and 4 bases at J, with 7 bases between. This CDR3 has 12 residues.

The part of the CDR3 DNA that was read is TGTGCCAGCAGTCCTATGACAGGGAAAAACTTCTACGAG. This encodes CASSPMTGKNFYE. The CDR3 in its entirety is CASSPMTGKNFYEQYF. The chain has TRBV2 and TRBJ2-7; the match to TRBD1 covers 7 bases. The read ends 3 residues shy of where the CDR3 ends; the end is completed using the germline J gene. CDR3 length equals 16 residues. V lost 5 bases to trimming and J lost 3 bases; unmatched junction nucleotides: 13. Germline V gives CDR1 SNHLY, CDR2 FYNNEI.

The CDR3 reads CAWIDGGVNYEQYF. Incomplete CDR3 DNA: TGTGCCTGGATTGATGGCGGCGTAAACTACGAG. This chain connects TRBV30 to TRBJ2-7, with D uncertain. The read stops 3 residues short of the end of the CDR3; the missing end is completed from the germline J gene. CDR1 and CDR2 (germline): GTSNPN, SVGIG (reference sequence). The CDR3 is 14 amino acids. Trimming removed 4 bases at V and 3 bases at J, with 16 bases between.

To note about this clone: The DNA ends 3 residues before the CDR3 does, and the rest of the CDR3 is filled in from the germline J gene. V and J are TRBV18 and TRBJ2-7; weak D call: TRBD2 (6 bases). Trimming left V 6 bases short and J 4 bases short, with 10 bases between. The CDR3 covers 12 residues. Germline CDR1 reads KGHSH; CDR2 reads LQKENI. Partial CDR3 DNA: TGTGCCAGCTCCTCGGGGGTTTACGAG. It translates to CASSSGVYE. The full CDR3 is CASSSGVYEQYF.

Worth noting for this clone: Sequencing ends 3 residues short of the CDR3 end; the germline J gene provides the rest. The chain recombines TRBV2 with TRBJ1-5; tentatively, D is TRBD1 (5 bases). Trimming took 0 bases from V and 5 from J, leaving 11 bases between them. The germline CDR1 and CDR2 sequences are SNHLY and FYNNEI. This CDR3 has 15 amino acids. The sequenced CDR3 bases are TGTGCCAGCAGTGAAGCGATCCAGGGCGATCAGCCC. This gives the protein CASSEAIQGDQP. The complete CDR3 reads CASSEAIQGDQPQHF.

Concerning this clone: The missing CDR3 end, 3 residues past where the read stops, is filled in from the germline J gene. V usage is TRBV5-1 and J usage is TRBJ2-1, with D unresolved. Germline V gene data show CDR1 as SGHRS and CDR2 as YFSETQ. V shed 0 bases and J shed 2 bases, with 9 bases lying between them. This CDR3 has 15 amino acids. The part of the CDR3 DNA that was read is TGCGCCAGCAGCTTGGGAGGTTTCACCTACAATGAG. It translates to CASSLGGFTYNE. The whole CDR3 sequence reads CASSLGGFTYNEQFF.

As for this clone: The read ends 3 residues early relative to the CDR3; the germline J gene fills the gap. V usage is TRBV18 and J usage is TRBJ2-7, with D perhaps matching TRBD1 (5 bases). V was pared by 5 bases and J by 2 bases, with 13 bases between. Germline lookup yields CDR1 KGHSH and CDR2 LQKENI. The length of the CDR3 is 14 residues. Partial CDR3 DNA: TGTGCCAGCTCATTCCTCAGGGATCCCTACGAG. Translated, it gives CASSFLRDPYE. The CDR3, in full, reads CASSFLRDPYEQYF.

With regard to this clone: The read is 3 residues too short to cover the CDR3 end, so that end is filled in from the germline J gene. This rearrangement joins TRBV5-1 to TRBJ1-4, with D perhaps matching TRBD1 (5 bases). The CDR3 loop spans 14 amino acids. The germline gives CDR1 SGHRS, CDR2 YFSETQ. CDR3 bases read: TGCGCCAGCAGCGTGTCTTCTGGGGCCAACGTA. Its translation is CASSVSSGANV. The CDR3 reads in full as CASSVSSGANVLFF.

CDR3 sequence reads: CSAKGGGFSTDTQYF. Incomplete CDR3 DNA: TGCAGTGCTAAGGGGGGGGGTTTTAGCACAGATACG. The genes are TRBV20-1 and TRBJ2-3; perhaps TRBD2 as D (7 bases). Read coverage stops 3 residues before the CDR3 terminus; the germline J gene supplies the remainder. Trimming left V 4 bases short and J 0 bases short, with 14 bases between. CDR1 is DFQATT, CDR2 SNEGSKA, per germline (reference sequence). The CDR3 extends over 15 amino acids.

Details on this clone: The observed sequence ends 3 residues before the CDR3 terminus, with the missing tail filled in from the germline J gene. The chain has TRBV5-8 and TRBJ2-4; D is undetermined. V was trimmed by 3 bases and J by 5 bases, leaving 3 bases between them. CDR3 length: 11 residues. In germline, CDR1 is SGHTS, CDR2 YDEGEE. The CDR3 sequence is CASSSENIQYF. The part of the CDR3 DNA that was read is TGTGCCAGCAGCTCCGAAAACATT.